This TCR beta chain was documented in a study of T-cell memory formation after mild COVID-19. This clonotype was detected only a few times. The authors produced TCR alpha and TCR beta cDNA libraries with sample barcodes and UMIs by 5'RACE using constant-segment primers. Each CDR3 protein is one row after TCRdb ran MiXCR on the 5' RACE reads. The sample shows under 700,000 distinct CDR3 sequences, 20% of them seen only once. Germline V gene data show CDR1 as MNHEY and CDR2 as SVGEGT. The CDR3 spans 17 residues. V lost 2 bases and J 0 bases, leaving 14 bases between the germline ends. The sample consisted of PBMCs or a T cell subset sorted from them (not recorded which). The rearrangement uses TRBV6-2 or TRBV6-3 and TRBJ2-1; D not resolved. The clonotype was recovered from an adult woman who had mild COVID-19 (a few samples of this study predate the infection). Cell type and time point are not known. The CDR3 DNA is TGTGCCAGCAGTTACCTGCAGCCAGAAAGCTCCTACAATGAGCAGTTCTTC. Amino acid sequence: CASSYLQPESSYNEQFF.